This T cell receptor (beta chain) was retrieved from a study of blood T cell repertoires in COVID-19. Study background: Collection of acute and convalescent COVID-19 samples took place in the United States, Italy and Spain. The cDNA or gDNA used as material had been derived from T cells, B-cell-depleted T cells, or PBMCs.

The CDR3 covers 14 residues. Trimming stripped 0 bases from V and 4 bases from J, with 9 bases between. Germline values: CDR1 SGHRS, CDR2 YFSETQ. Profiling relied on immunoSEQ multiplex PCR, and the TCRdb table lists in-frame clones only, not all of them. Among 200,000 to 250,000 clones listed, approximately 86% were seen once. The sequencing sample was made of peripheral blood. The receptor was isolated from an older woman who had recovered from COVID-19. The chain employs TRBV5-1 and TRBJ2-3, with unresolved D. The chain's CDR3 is CASSLAGSPDTQYF. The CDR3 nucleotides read TGCGCCAGCAGCTTGGCCGGTTCGCCAGATACGCAGTATTTT. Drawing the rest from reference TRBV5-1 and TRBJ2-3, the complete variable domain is KAGVTQTPRYLIKTRGQQVTLSCSPISGHRSVSWYQQTPGQGLQFLFEYFSETQRNKGNFPGRFSGRQFSNSRSEMNVSTLELGDSALYLCASSLAGSPDTQYFGPGTRLTVL.